Each of the 18 T cell receptor beta chains below was sequenced from the same sample in a study of T cell responses to AZD1222 COVID-19 vaccine. Data came from immunoSEQ multiplex PCR; TCRdb stores just in-frame clones and leaves some out. In the table there are about 160,000 clones, more than 75% of which are singletons. The input for sequencing was peripheral blood, taken 28 days after the second AZD1222 dose. The source of these receptors is an adult who received the AZD1222 COVID-19 vaccine.

The chain links TRBV6-7 to TRBJ2-7, with D uncertain. TRBV6-7 is treated as an ORF (open reading frame) with a function not yet certain. CDR3 size: 10 residues. The V end was cut by 5 bases, the J end by 4 bases, with 3 bases between. The chain's CDR3 is CASSHYEQYF. CDR3 sequence (DNA): TGTGCCAGCAGTCATTACGAGCAGTACTTC.

This CDR3 is CASSLGRDNGYTF. DNA of the CDR3: TGTGCCAGCAGTTTGGGCAGGGATAACGGCTACACCTTC. The J gene is TRBJ1-2, the V gene TRBV6-2 or TRBV6-3; D may be TRBD1 (5 bases). Trimming removed 4 bases at V and 8 bases at J, with 14 bases between. The CDR3 contains 13 residues. Germline loops: CDR1 MNHEY, CDR2 SVGEGT.

This clone has a handful of counts. The J gene is TRBJ2-7, the V gene TRBV9; D is uncertain. Trimming pared 0 bases from V and 2 bases from J, leaving 12 bases between. The CDR3 runs to 15 residues. Looked up from germline, CDR1 is SGDLS and CDR2 is YYNGEE. The CDR3 DNA sequence: TGTGCCAGCAGCGTAGGAGTGACGCAGACCTACGAGCAGTACTTC. It translates to CASSVGVTQTYEQYF.

The CDR3 spells CASSQVGGSNSPLHF. The CDR3 DNA follows: TGTGCCAGCAGCCAAGTCGGAGGGTCTAATTCACCCCTCCACTTT. V gene TRBV3-1 (or the pseudogene TRBV3-2) combines with J gene TRBJ1-6; D uncertain. Germline assignment: CDR1 LGHDT and CDR2 YNNKEL (reference sequence). The CDR3 spans 15 residues. The V gene lost 1 base and the J gene lost 6 bases, with 10 bases spanning the gap.

V usage is TRBV4-1 and J usage is TRBJ1-5; maybe TRBD1 (6 bases). The V end was cut by 1 base, the J end by 4 bases, with 11 bases between. The CDR3 length is 15 residues. Germline CDR1 reads MGHRA; CDR2 reads YSYEKL. The CDR3 is CASSQGTQGNQPQHF. The CDR3 nucleotides are TGCGCCAGCAGCCAAGGCACCCAGGGGAATCAGCCCCAGCATTTT.

The genes are TRBV18 and TRBJ1-6; TRBD1 is a possible D gene (6 bases). There are 14 residues in the CDR3. Germline assignment: CDR1 KGHSH and CDR2 LQKENI. The V end was cut by 2 bases, the J end by 8 bases, with 10 bases between. The CDR3, as DNA: TGTGCCAGCTCACCAGGGGGGGCGGATTCACCCCTCCACTTT. This encodes CASSPGGADSPLHF.

The J gene is TRBJ2-1, the V gene TRBV6-5, with TRBD2 matching over 12 bases. Germline values: CDR1 MNHEY, CDR2 SVGAGI. V was pared by 7 bases and J by 15 bases, with 16 bases of the junction left unmatched. This CDR3 is 15 amino acids long. The CDR3 loop is CASTWGLAGGQIVFF. CDR3 sequence (DNA): TGTGCCAGCACCTGGGGGCTAGCGGGGGGGCAGATCGTGTTCTTC.

The genes are TRBV12-3 or TRBV12-4 and TRBJ1-3; D unclear. There are 12 residues in the CDR3. The V end was cut by 6 bases, the J end by 4 bases, with 7 bases between. CDR3: CASSNGGNTIYF. As DNA, the CDR3 is TGTGCCAGCAGCAACGGCGGAAACACCATATATTTT.

DNA for the CDR3: TGTGCCAGCAGTCCCTGGACAGGGGGCGTAAGCTACAATGAGCAGTTCTTC. This gives the protein CASSPWTGGVSYNEQFF. The genes are TRBV6-6 and TRBJ2-1, with 11 bases matching TRBD1. The CDR3 is made up of 17 amino acids. J was trimmed by 3 bases and V by 5 bases; bases with no gene match: 9. Germline-derived CDR1 and CDR2 are MNHNY and SVGAGI (reference sequence).

CDR3 sequence (DNA): TGTGCCAGCAGCAAAAAGAAGAACACTGAAGCTTTCTTT. Amino acid sequence: CASSKKKNTEAFF. The V and J genes are TRBV6-5 and TRBJ1-1; no reliable D call. Germline-derived CDR1 and CDR2 are MNHEY and SVGAGI. Trimming stripped 6 bases from V and 1 base from J, with 9 bases between. The CDR3 contains 13 residues.

The gene calls are TRBV27 and TRBJ2-5; D gene uncertain. Trimming removed 4 bases at V and 2 bases at J, with 11 bases between. This CDR3 has 14 residues. Germline values: CDR1 MNHEY, CDR2 SMNVEV (reference sequence). The CDR3 region has the DNA TGTGCCAGCAGTTCCCCCGCGCTACAAGAGACCCAGTACTTC. This encodes CASSSPALQETQYF.

V gene TRBV4-3 combines with J gene TRBJ1-2; TRBD1 might be the D (5 bases). The CDR3 has 16 residues. V was clipped by 4 bases and J by 3 bases, with 18 bases between them. Germline-derived CDR1 and CDR2 are LGHNA and YSLEER. CDR3 residues: CASSPTWGGGYYGYTF. DNA of the CDR3: TGCGCCAGCAGCCCCACCTGGGGGGGTGGCTACTATGGCTACACCTTC.

This chain joins TRBV12-3 or TRBV12-4 and TRBJ1-1; D call uncertain. V lost 3 bases and J lost 3, with 5 bases in between. This CDR3 has 12 residues. The CDR3 protein is CASSFEDTEAFF. The CDR3 nucleotides are TGTGCCAGCAGTTTCGAGGACACTGAAGCTTTCTTT.

The chain joins TRBV14 to TRBJ1-1; D is ambiguous. The CDR3 has 11 amino acids. From germline, CDR1 is SGHDN and CDR2 FVKESK. V lost 2 bases and J 4 bases, leaving 2 bases between the germline ends. The CDR3 sequence: CASSQTTEAFF. Written as DNA, the CDR3 is TGTGCCAGCAGCCAAACCACTGAAGCTTTCTTT.

This chain links TRBV7-9 with TRBJ1-2; D gene uncertain. V was shortened by 5 bases and J by 5 bases, with 18 bases between the two germline ends. The CDR3 consists of 15 residues. Germline values: CDR1 SEHNR, CDR2 FQNEAQ (reference sequence). CDR3 nucleotide sequence: TGTGCCAGCAGCCACCCGGGCCTACACCTTTATGGCTACACCTTC. Translation: CASSHPGLHLYGYTF.

The J gene is TRBJ2-2, the V gene TRBV24-1; no clear D gene. Germline values: CDR1 KGHDR, CDR2 SFDVKD. CDR3 length: 11 amino acids. Trimming pared 5 bases from V and 7 bases from J, leaving 4 bases between. The CDR3, as DNA: TGTGCCACCAGTGTTGACGGGGAGCTGTTTTTT. Protein sequence: CATSVDGELFF.

The chain joins TRBV3-1 (or the pseudogene TRBV3-2) to TRBJ1-6; D unresolved. The CDR3 totals 14 residues. Trimming left V 0 bases short and J 7 bases short, with 7 bases between. Germline V gene sequence: CDR1 LGHDT, CDR2 YNNKEL (reference sequence). The CDR3 DNA reads TGTGCCAGCAGCCAAGAACGAGCAAATTCACCCCTCCACTTT. Translation: CASSQERANSPLHF.

This chain links TRBV9 with TRBJ2-2; D is undetermined. The length of the CDR3 is 13 residues. Germline V gene data show CDR1 as SGDLS and CDR2 as YYNGEE. V dropped 5 bases and J dropped 3 bases, with 8 bases sitting between them. The CDR3 spells CASSGGDTGELFF. In nucleotides, the CDR3 is TGTGCCAGCAGTGGTGGGGACACCGGGGAGCTGTTTTTT.